A single sample is the source of the 25 T cell receptor beta chains below, sequenced in a study of PD-L1 blockade in urothelial cancer. Only in-frame clones appear in the TCRdb table, and some are missing; sequencing was by immunoSEQ multiplex PCR. Found here are about 84,000 clones, about four fifths of them singletons; the top ten hold 8% to 9.5%. The source was PBMCs, collected around atezolizumab (anti-PD-L1) treatment. These receptors were collected from an older man with urothelial cancer.

Turning to this clone: One junction end does not reproduce the germline sequence, and a read error may be involved. The chain combines TRBV6-1 with TRBJ2-7, with D possibly TRBD2 on 6 matching bases. The CDR3 sequence is 14 residues long. The germline CDR1 and CDR2 sequences are MNHNS and SASEGT. The CDR3 protein is CASSVPGLIYERYF. The CDR3 DNA reads TGTGCCAGCAGTGTACCGGGACTGATCTACGAGCGGTACTTC.

The genes are TRBV18 and TRBJ1-3, with D possibly being TRBD1 (6 bases). Germline V CDR1 and CDR2: KGHSH, LQKENI. The CDR3 sequence is 18 residues long. Trimming removed 0 bases from V and 3 bases from J, with 18 bases in between. The CDR3 here is CASSPPFAGAVGGNTIYF. The CDR3 DNA reads as TGTGCCAGCTCACCACCGTTCGCAGGGGCTGTTGGTGGAAACACCATATATTTT.

V gene TRBV2 combines with J gene TRBJ1-2, with a possible D match to TRBD1 (6 bases). Germline values: CDR1 SNHLY, CDR2 FYNNEI. The CDR3 has 14 residues. The V end was cut by 5 bases, the J end by 2 bases, with 12 bases between. CDR3 region: CASSSYRVNYGYTF. The CDR3 nucleotides are TGTGCCAGCAGTTCCTACAGGGTGAACTATGGCTACACCTTC. Using reference TRBV2 and TRBJ1-2 for the parts outside the CDR3, the full variable domain is EPEVTQTPSHQVTQMGQEVILRCVPISNHLYFYWYRQILGQKVEFLVSFYNNEISEKSEIFDDQFSVERPDGSNFTLKIRSTKLEDSAMYFCASSSYRVNYGYTFGSGTRLTVV.

The chain recombines TRBV25-1 with TRBJ2-5; 7 bases are shared with TRBD2. The V gene's germline CDR1 is MGHDK and CDR2 SYGVNS. The CDR3 covers 16 residues. J was trimmed by 4 bases and V by 4 bases; bases with no gene match: 12. CDR3 sequence (DNA): TGTGCCAGCAGTGGGTTCGGGGGGAGGACGGGAGAGACCCAGTACTTC. The encoded protein is CASSGFGGRTGETQYF.

This clone was observed once. The V gene is TRBV6-1, the J gene TRBJ2-5; D remains unclear. Germline V gene data show CDR1 as MNHNS and CDR2 as SASEGT. The germline V and J ends were trimmed by 2 bases and 7 bases, with 14 bases remaining between them. The CDR3 totals 14 residues. CDR3 loop: CASSENTSPGTQYF. The CDR3 nucleotides read TGTGCCAGCAGTGAAAACACATCTCCAGGGACCCAGTACTTC.

This clone turned up a few times. This rearrangement joins TRBV5-1 to TRBJ1-2; D gene unclear. The CDR3 is 14 amino acids. Trimming stripped 4 bases from V and 5 bases from J, with 15 bases between. Germline values: CDR1 SGHRS, CDR2 YFSETQ. CDR3 sequence reads: CASSPISPSYGYTF. The CDR3 DNA follows: TGCGCCAGCAGCCCCATCTCTCCGAGTTATGGCTACACCTTC.

V gene TRBV5-8 combines with J gene TRBJ1-6, with D possibly being TRBD1 (5 bases). CDR1 is SGHTS, CDR2 YDEGEE, per germline. CDR3 length equals 14 residues. The V gene lost 4 bases and the J gene lost 7 bases, with 12 bases spanning the gap. The CDR3 DNA is TGTGCCAGCAGCCCCCGGGGGAGAAATTCACCCCTCCACTTT. This encodes CASSPRGRNSPLHF.

The gene calls are TRBV5-4 and TRBJ2-7; 8 positions match TRBD2. CDR3 length: 16 residues. V lost 0 bases to trimming and J lost 0 bases; unmatched junction nucleotides: 5. Germline V gene data show CDR1 as SGHNT and CDR2 as YYREEE (reference sequence). CDR3 loop: CASSLGPTSASYEQYF. For the CDR3, the DNA is TGTGCCAGCAGCTTGGGGCCGACTAGCGCCTCCTACGAGCAGTACTTC.

The chain carries TRBV7-2 and TRBJ2-7; 7 nucleotides agree with TRBD2. The CDR3 spans 14 residues. V lost 3 bases and J lost 5; bases outside the gene matches: 7. Germline values: CDR1 SGHTA, CDR2 FQGNSA. CDR3: CASSFAGDVDEQYF. As DNA, the CDR3 is TGTGCCAGCAGCTTTGCGGGAGACGTAGACGAGCAGTACTTC.

The genes are TRBV19 and TRBJ1-5; 9 bases are shared with TRBD1. Germline lookup yields CDR1 LNHDA and CDR2 SQIVND (reference sequence). This CDR3 contains 16 residues. Trimming at V came to 3 bases and at J to 6 bases, leaving 9 bases not matched to a gene. The CDR3 nucleotides are TGTGCCAGTAGTATTGGGCGGGACAGGGTCCGTCAGCCCCAGCATTTT. Residues: CASSIGRDRVRQPQHF.

The rearrangement uses TRBV5-1 and TRBJ2-2; 9 bases align to TRBD2. V was clipped by 1 base and J by 4 bases; unmatched bases: 2. The CDR3 has 15 residues. CDR1 and CDR2 (germline): SGHRS, YFSETQ. CDR3 sequence: CASSLSGGFTGELFF. DNA for the CDR3: TGCGCCAGCAGCTTGAGCGGGGGGTTCACCGGGGAGCTGTTTTTT. Supplemented by reference TRBV5-1 and TRBJ2-2, the full variable domain reads KAGVTQTPRYLIKTRGQQVTLSCSPISGHRSVSWYQQTPGQGLQFLFEYFSETQRNKGNFPGRFSGRQFSNSRSEMNVSTLELGDSALYLCASSLSGGFTGELFFGEGSRLTVL.

The chain couples TRBV27 to TRBJ2-7; D is ambiguous. The V end lost 2 bases, the J end lost 2 bases, and 7 bases lay between the germline ends. The CDR3 covers 13 residues. Germline lookup yields CDR1 MNHEY and CDR2 SMNVEV (reference sequence). In nucleotides, the CDR3 is TGTGCCAGCAGTTTACGCGGAGCCTACGAGCAGTACTTC. It translates to CASSLRGAYEQYF.

J is TRBJ2-5 and V is TRBV11-2, with 9 bases matching TRBD2. CDR1 and CDR2 (germline): SGHAT, FQNNGV. The CDR3 runs 16 residues. J was trimmed by 2 bases and V by 5 bases; bases with no gene match: 9. The CDR3 bases are TGTGCCAGCAGCCCCCCAGCGGGGGGTTCTCAAGAGACCCAGTACTTC. Amino acids: CASSPPAGGSQETQYF.

Many counts were recorded for this clone. The genes are TRBV5-5 and TRBJ1-4, with TRBD1 matching over 11 bases. Trimming took 4 bases from V and 8 from J; bases not matched to a gene: 7. Germline CDR1 is SGHKS and CDR2 is YYEKEE (reference sequence). CDR3 length: 15 amino acids. Here the CDR3 reads CASSDPGQGDEKLFF. In DNA form, the CDR3 reads TGTGCCAGCAGCGACCCGGGACAGGGGGACGAAAAACTGTTTTTT. Full variable domain (rest looked up from reference TRBV5-5 and TRBJ1-4): DAGVTQSPTHLIKTRGQQVTLRCSPISGHKSVSWYQQVLGQGPQFIFQYYEKEERGRGNFPDRFSARQFPNYSSELNVNALLLGDSALYLCASSDPGQGDEKLFFGSGTQLSVL.

This clone was recorded once. The chain is built from TRBV9 and TRBJ2-3; TRBD1 is a possible D gene (6 bases). Per the germline V gene, CDR1 is SGDLS and CDR2 is YYNGEE. The CDR3 is made up of 15 amino acids. The germline V and J ends were trimmed by 3 bases and 2 bases, with 13 bases remaining between them. This CDR3 is CASSATGTNTDTQYF. CDR3 DNA: TGTGCCAGCAGCGCCACAGGGACCAACACAGATACGCAGTATTTT.

This clone was detected only a few times. The rearrangement uses TRBV7-3 and TRBJ1-1; no reliable D call. V lost 2 bases and J 1 base, leaving 5 bases between the germline ends. Germline lookup yields CDR1 SGHTA and CDR2 FQGTGA. This CDR3 contains 13 residues. The CDR3 nucleotides read TGTGCCAGCAGCTTAGGCACGAACACTGAAGCTTTCTTT. This encodes CASSLGTNTEAFF.

The chain employs TRBV14 and TRBJ2-2; a weak D match, TRBD1 (5 bases). The V gene lost 8 bases and the J gene lost 7 bases, with 17 bases spanning the gap. This CDR3 is 14 amino acids long. CDR1 SGHDN and CDR2 FVKESK come from the germline V gene. DNA of the CDR3: TGTGCCAGCGTCCAGGGCCGACAGAACGGGGAGCTGTTTTTT. This codes for CASVQGRQNGELFF.

This sequence joins TRBV7-3 and TRBJ2-7, with 8 positions matching TRBD2. J gave up 3 bases and V 2 bases, and 3 bases lay outside the gene matches. The CDR3 loop spans 14 amino acids. The germline V gene has CDR1 SGHTA and CDR2 FQGTGA. CDR3 bases: TGTGCCAGCAGCTTAGCGGGGGGAAACTACGAGCAGTACTTC. It codes for CASSLAGGNYEQYF.

The V gene is TRBV19, the J gene TRBJ1-2; 10 bases are shared with TRBD1. The CDR3 loop spans 14 amino acids. Germline loops: CDR1 LNHDA, CDR2 SQIVND (reference sequence). The V and J ends lost 3 bases and 4 bases, in that order; junction bases with no gene match: 2. The CDR3, as DNA: TGTGCCAGTAGTATGGGACAGGGGCCCTATGGCTACACCTTC. It yields the protein CASSMGQGPYGYTF.

Here the CDR3 DNA reads TGTGCCACCAGCAGAGTTGCAGGGGGTGGGGAAAAACTGTTTTTT. Amino acids: CATSRVAGGGEKLFF. The chain uses TRBV15 and TRBJ1-4; 7 bases match TRBD1. Germline V CDR1 and CDR2: LNHNV, YYDKDF (reference sequence). V trimming: 1 base; J trimming: 8 bases; junction bases outside the gene matches: 7. The CDR3 extends over 15 amino acids.

The rearrangement links TRBV7-7 to TRBJ2-3, with 7 bases identical to TRBD1. V shed 5 bases and J 0 bases; nucleotides not matched to a gene: 2. Germline-derived CDR1 and CDR2 are SSHAT and FNYEAQ (reference sequence). The CDR3 contains 14 residues. CDR3 protein: CASSPTGSTDTQYF. The CDR3 bases are TGTGCCAGCAGCCCGACAGGGAGCACAGATACGCAGTATTTT. Full variable domain (missing parts from reference TRBV7-7 and TRBJ2-3): GAGVSQSPRYKVTKRGQDVTLRCDPISSHATLYWYQQALGQGPEFLTYFNYEAQPDKSGLPSDRFSAERPEGSISTLTIQRTEQRDSAMYRCASSPTGSTDTQYFGPGTRLTVL.

The chain uses TRBV2 and TRBJ1-1; D call uncertain. Germline CDR1 SNHLY, CDR2 FYNNEI. V was trimmed by 5 bases and J by 4 bases, leaving 11 bases between them. The CDR3 totals 13 residues. The CDR3 spells CASSRLDTTEAFF. CDR3 nucleotides: TGTGCCAGCAGTCGGCTTGACACCACTGAAGCTTTCTTT. Based on the CDR3 plus reference TRBV2 and TRBJ1-1, the full variable domain is EPEVTQTPSHQVTQMGQEVILRCVPISNHLYFYWYRQILGQKVEFLVSFYNNEISEKSEIFDDQFSVERPDGSNFTLKIRSTKLEDSAMYFCASSRLDTTEAFFGQGTRLTVV.

The rearrangement joins TRBV15 to TRBJ2-3, with 7 bases fitting TRBD2. Losses at the gene ends were 6 bases for V and 5 bases for J; bases not matched to a gene: 5. Per germline, CDR1 LNHNV and CDR2 YYDKDF (reference sequence). The CDR3 is made up of 13 amino acids. The CDR3 protein is CATRAGVIDTQYF. The CDR3 DNA reads TGTGCCACCAGGGCGGGAGTCATAGATACGCAGTATTTT.

This chain uses TRBV18 with TRBJ1-1; D gene ambiguous. Trimming shortened V by 2 bases and J by 0 bases, and 13 bases separated the two germline ends. This CDR3 region has 16 residues. The germline gives CDR1 KGHSH, CDR2 LQKENI. In nucleotides, the CDR3 is TGTGCCAGCTCACCAAGTATTGGAGATATGAACACTGAAGCTTTCTTT. It codes for CASSPSIGDMNTEAFF.

This clone was observed a few times. V gene TRBV14 combines with J gene TRBJ2-1; 8 nucleotides match TRBD2. V shed 0 bases and J 2 bases; nucleotides not matched to a gene: 6. The length of the CDR3 is 17 residues. Germline-derived CDR1 and CDR2 are SGHDN and FVKESK. This chain's CDR3 is CASSQDHTSGTYNEQFF. The CDR3 DNA follows: TGTGCCAGCAGCCAAGATCATACTAGCGGTACCTACAATGAGCAGTTCTTC.